This T cell receptor (beta chain) was identified in a study of T-cell memory formation after mild COVID-19 (dated by TCRdb to 2020 to 2023). In the study overall: Most TCR sequence clusters were specific to one of the two donors. T-cell clones expanding and contracting after mild COVID-19 in a couple of donors were tracked by longitudinal TCRalpha and TCRbeta repertoire sequencing. The cohort was made up of two young adult volunteers, one female and one male, who were previously healthy. Summary of the overall study and its limitations: The detection of some responding clones in pre-infection memory suggests that pre-existing cross-reactive memory T cells joined the SARS-CoV-2 response. Only two mild cases were covered by the study, and larger cohorts that include severe cases with pre-infection samples were considered necessary. Whether the second-wave clones peaking on day 37 were SARS-CoV-2 specific was not confirmed. From day 15 to 85, contracting clones showed balanced CD4/CD8 phenotypes, whereas a second wave of clones that expanded from day 15 to 37 leaned towards CD4+. Contracting CD4+ clones appeared mostly in the CM and EM memory subsets, whereas CD8+ clones were enriched in EMRA.

PBMCs were isolated by Ficoll-Paque density gradient centrifugation. At the junction V is shortened by 3 bases and J by 5 bases, with 16 bases in between. The CDR3 goes from the cysteine to the phenylalanine over 16 residues. CDR3 DNA only is kept here, 48 bases in frame from base 1. CDR1 is given as LNHNV and CDR2 as YYDKDF, both from the germline V gene (reference sequence). As concerns this clonotype: It lacks a known antigen. Base-call qualities are not available, and no considerably larger clone is one nucleotide away.

The data were produced on an Illumina NovaSeq 6000. cDNA libraries for TCRalpha and TCRbeta were prepared by 5'RACE using constant-segment primers, with sample barcodes and unique molecular identifiers added. Trizol reagent was used to extract RNA from every sample. Library amplification was performed in two PCR steps, and a second sample barcode and Illumina TruSeq adapters were introduced in the second step. Sequencing of the libraries was done on an Illumina NovaSeq, producing 2 x 150 bp paired-end reads. For the original study's pipeline: With migec v1.2.7, reads were demultiplexed and then collapsed into UMI-guided consensus sequences. Using mixcr v2.1.11, UMI consensuses were aligned to TRA and TRB V and J templates and then assembled into clonotypes. Clonotypes were classified as expanded or contracted when called significant by both edgeR and NoisET, with noise models trained on biological replicates. For edgeR calls, the thresholds were a false discovery rate-adjusted p below 0.01 and a log2 fold-change of 1. As an exploratory analysis of dynamics, PCA with hierarchical clustering was applied to max-normalized trajectories of the 1000 most abundant clonotypes. Each responding clone was given a CD4 or CD8 phenotype based on the CD4+ and CD8+ repertoires, which had been sequenced separately. Using fastp at Q25 and MiXCR, TCRdb reprocessed the public reads and kept productive beta chains. Each record represents a unique CDR3 protein, reported with the most common genes and DNA among its rows. V and J calls and clone size were set by TCRdb, not the authors. This sample comprises fewer than 550,000 distinct CDR3 sequences, 15% to 25% of them detected only once. The leading ten clones occupy 8.4% of the sample.

The sequenced sample consisted of PBMCs or a T cell subset sorted from them (not recorded which). This TCR was sampled from an adult woman who had mild COVID-19 (a few samples of this study predate the infection). The sample titles of this study are shuffled in the database, so cell type and time point are left out; the donor was told from shared clones. The chain links TRBV15 with TRBJ1-4, with no D gene named confidently. The CDR3 protein is CATSRGWVDTNEKLFF. In nucleotide form, the sequence is TGTGCCACCAGCAGGGGGTGGGTGGATACGAATGAAAAACTGTTTTTT.